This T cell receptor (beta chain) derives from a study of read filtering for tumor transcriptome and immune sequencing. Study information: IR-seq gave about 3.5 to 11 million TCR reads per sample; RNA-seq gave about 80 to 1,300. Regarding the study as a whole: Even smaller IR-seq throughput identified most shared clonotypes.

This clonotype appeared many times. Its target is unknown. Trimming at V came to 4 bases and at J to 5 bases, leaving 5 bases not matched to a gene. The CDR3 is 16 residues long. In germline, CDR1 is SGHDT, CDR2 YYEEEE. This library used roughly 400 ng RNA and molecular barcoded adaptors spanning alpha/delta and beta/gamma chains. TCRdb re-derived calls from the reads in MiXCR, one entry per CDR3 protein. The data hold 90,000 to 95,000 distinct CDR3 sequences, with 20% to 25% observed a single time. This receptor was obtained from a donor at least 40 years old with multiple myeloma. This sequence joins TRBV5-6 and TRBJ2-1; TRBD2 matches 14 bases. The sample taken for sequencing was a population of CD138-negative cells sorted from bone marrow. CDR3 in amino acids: CASSLGTSGGHNEQFF. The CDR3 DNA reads TGTGCCAGCAGCCTCGGGACTAGCGGGGGCCACAATGAGCAGTTCTTC.